This TCR beta chain comes out of a study of a mutant IDH1 vaccine in newly diagnosed glioma. Across the study: Most had both radiotherapy and temozolomide beforehand; others had only one.

The time point denotes: baseline, week 1 (first vaccination visit). Treatment noted: pre-vaccination baseline after standard-of-care therapy. Study-wide results and caveats: It seemed that pseudoprogression was not linked to changes in the top peripheral T cell clonotypes.

As regards this clone: Its specificity is unknown.

Profiled with immunoSEQ multiplex PCR; TCRdb holds only in-frame clones, not every one. The data contain some 38,000 clones, 92% of them seen just once; the ten biggest clones take up 15% to 20%. V was pared by 3 bases and J by 0 bases, with 15 bases between. This CDR3 is built from 16 residues. Germline-derived CDR1 and CDR2 are SGHRS and YFSETQ. This rearrangement joins TRBV5-1 to TRBJ1-1, with no clear D. The receptor's source is a man aged 18-30 years with glioma. The sample here was PBMCs, taken from a glioma patient treated with radiotherapy, temozolomide or both. The CDR3 DNA is TGCGCCAGCAGCTCCCCGGCCACCACCCTGAACACTGAAGCTTTCTTT. It is translated as CASSSPATTLNTEAFF.